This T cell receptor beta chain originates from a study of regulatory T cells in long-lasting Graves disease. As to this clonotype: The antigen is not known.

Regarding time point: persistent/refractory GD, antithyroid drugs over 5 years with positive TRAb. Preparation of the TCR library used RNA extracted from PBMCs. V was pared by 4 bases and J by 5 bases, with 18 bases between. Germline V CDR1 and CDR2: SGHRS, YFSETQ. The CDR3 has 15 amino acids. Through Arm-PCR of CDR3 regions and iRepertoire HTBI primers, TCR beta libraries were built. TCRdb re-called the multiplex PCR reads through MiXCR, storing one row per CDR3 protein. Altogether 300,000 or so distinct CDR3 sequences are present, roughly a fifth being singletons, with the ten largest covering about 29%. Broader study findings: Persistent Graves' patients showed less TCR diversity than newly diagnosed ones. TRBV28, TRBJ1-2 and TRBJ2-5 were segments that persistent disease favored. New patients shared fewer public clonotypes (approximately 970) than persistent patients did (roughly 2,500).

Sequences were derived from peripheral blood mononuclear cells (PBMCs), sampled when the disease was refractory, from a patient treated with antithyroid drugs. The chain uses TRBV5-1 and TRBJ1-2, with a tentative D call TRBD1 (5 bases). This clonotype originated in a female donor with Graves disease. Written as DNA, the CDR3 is TGCGCCAGCAGCCCAGGAGGGGATCTTCGGTATGGCTACACCTTC. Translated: CASSPGGDLRYGYTF.